The T cell receptor (beta chain) described here comes from a study of T-cell memory formation after mild COVID-19. TCRdb reprocessed the 5' RACE reads with MiXCR, giving one entry per CDR3 protein. The data show about 560,000 distinct CDR3 sequences, roughly 18% seen once. The study's findings and limits: CD4/CD8 balance characterized clones contracting day 15 to 85, and CD4+ skew characterized later expanders. Contracting CD4+ clones sat mainly in CM and EM; CD8+ in EMRA.

In its sample, this clonotype was seen many times. No antigen is known for it. The length of the CDR3 is 16 residues. Germline lookup yields CDR1 SGHRS and CDR2 YFSETQ. Germline trimming cut 4 bases from V and 1 base from J; bases unmatched to any gene: 8. The chain uses TRBV5-1 and TRBJ2-5; the match to TRBD2 covers 9 bases. Sample: PBMCs or a T cell subset sorted from them (not recorded which). The origin of this receptor is an adult woman who had mild COVID-19 (a few samples of this study predate the infection). Cell type and time point are not known. CDR3 in DNA: TGCGCCAGCAGCCTCGGGGCGGGAGGGAGCCAAGAGACCCAGTACTTC. Encoded protein: CASSLGAGGSQETQYF.